A selection of T cell receptor beta chains follows, all from one sample in a study of shared clonotypes between healthy human individuals. The data were produced by immunoSEQ multiplex PCR, yet TCRdb's version contains in-frame clones alone and is incomplete. The data contain over 2,000,000 clones, around 93% of them singletons. Specimen: naive CD8+ T cells from PBMCs. The source is a man between 18 and 29 years old in good health. Some clones in this sample may be carry-over from other donors' samples. Both conserved end residues are part of each CDR3. A D gene is named only where the DNA matches it firmly. Clone size is stated in some rows and not others, as once, few, many or a class when expanded.

DNA: TGTGCCAGCAGTTTAGTGGGACTTACTTACTACGAGCAGTACTTC
CDR3: CASSLVGLTYYEQYF
D: .
size: .
J: TRBJ2-7
V: TRBV28

DNA: TGCGCCAGCAGCGAAGACCGGGACAGATTCTACGAGCAGTACTTC
CDR3: CASSEDRDRFYEQYF
D: TRBD1
size: .
J: TRBJ2-7
V: TRBV5-1

DNA: TGTGCCAGCAGCTTACACGGGGAGCTGTTTTTT
CDR3: CASSLHGELFF
D: .
size: .
J: TRBJ2-2
V: TRBV7-9

DNA: TGCGCCAGCAGCCGGCGCCAGGACAGCACAGATACGCAGTATTTT
CDR3: CASSRRQDSTDTQYF
D: .
size: .
J: TRBJ2-3
V: TRBV5-1

DNA: TGTGCCAGCAGCTCAAGGGGCAGGGACAATGAGCAGTTCTTC
CDR3: CASSSRGRDNEQFF
D: .
size: .
J: TRBJ2-1
V: TRBV11-3

DNA: TGTGCCAGCAGCTTGAGATTCGGGGAGACCCAGTACTTC
CDR3: CASSLRFGETQYF
D: .
size: .
J: TRBJ2-5
V: TRBV5-6

DNA: TGCGCCAGCAGCGAATACGGGTGGAATGAAAAACTGTTTTTT
CDR3: CASSEYGWNEKLFF
D: .
size: .
J: TRBJ1-4
V: TRBV5-1

DNA: TGTGCCAGTACAAACTCCCACTCGGGTGATACGCAGTATTTT
CDR3: CASTNSHSGDTQYF
D: .
size: .
J: TRBJ2-3
V: TRBV19

DNA: TGCGCCAGCAGCTTGGCGACGCGGGACAGGGGGCCCAACGAGCAGTACTTC
CDR3: CASSLATRDRGPNEQYF
D: TRBD1
size: .
J: TRBJ2-7
V: TRBV5-1

DNA: TGTGCCAGCAGCACCAAGGCTAGCGAGACAGATACGCAGTATTTT
CDR3: CASSTKASETDTQYF
D: .
size: .
J: TRBJ2-3
V: TRBV11-3

DNA: TGCAGCGTAGAGGGACTGCGCTACAATGAGCAGTTCTTC
CDR3: CSVEGLRYNEQFF
D: .
size: .
J: TRBJ2-1
V: TRBV29-1

DNA: TGTGCCAGCAGCTTAATTTCGGCAGGGACCTACGAGCAGTACTTC
CDR3: CASSLISAGTYEQYF
D: .
size: .
J: TRBJ2-7
V: TRBV11-2

DNA: TGTGCCAGCAGCCCCATCGGGGAGTTCTTC
CDR3: CASSPIGEFF
D: .
size: .
J: TRBJ2-1
V: TRBV7-8

DNA: TGTGCCAGCATGGCGGACAGGGGGTTTAACTATGGCTACACCTTC
CDR3: CASMADRGFNYGYTF
D: TRBD1
size: .
J: TRBJ1-2
V: TRBV6-1

DNA: TGTGCCAGCGCGGCCGGGACTAGCGGGTACAATGAGCAGTTCTTC
CDR3: CASAAGTSGYNEQFF
D: TRBD2
size: .
J: TRBJ2-1
V: TRBV6-1

DNA: TGTGCCAGCAGCTTAATGAAGGCAGGGAGCTCCTACGAGCAGTACTTC
CDR3: CASSLMKAGSSYEQYF
D: .
size: .
J: TRBJ2-7
V: TRBV7-8

DNA: TGTGCCAGCAGCCTTACCTCTGGGACAAGGACCTTC
CDR3: CASSLTSGTRTF
D: .
size: once
J: TRBJ1-2
V: TRBV14

DNA: TGCGCCAGCAGCTTGGACAATGAGCAGTTCTTC
CDR3: CASSLDNEQFF
D: .
size: once
J: TRBJ2-1
V: TRBV5-1

DNA: TGTGCCAGCAGCGGAAACAGGGGGCTAGGTGAAAAACTGTTTTTT
CDR3: CASSGNRGLGEKLFF
D: TRBD1
size: .
J: TRBJ1-4
V: TRBV9

DNA: TGTGCCAGCATCAAAGCGGACAGGGGCGATGAGCAGTTCTTC
CDR3: CASIKADRGDEQFF
D: TRBD1
size: .
J: TRBJ2-1
V: TRBV13

DNA: TGTGCCAGCAGCCAACACAGGGGGGGTCCCTACGAGCAGTACTTC
CDR3: CASSQHRGGPYEQYF
D: .
size: .
J: TRBJ2-7
V: TRBV11-2

DNA: TGTGCCAGCTCACCACCAAGACAGGGGGGCATTGTGCTCGAGCAGTTCTTC
CDR3: CASSPPRQGGIVLEQFF
D: TRBD1
size: once
J: TRBJ2-1
V: TRBV18

DNA: TGTGCCAGCAGTGTGGGACAGGACTTGCATTTT
CDR3: CASSVGQDLHF
D: TRBD1
size: .
J: TRBJ1-5
V: TRBV6-1

DNA: TGCGCCAGCAGCCAAGATAGGCAGGGACCTCTATTAGGGGAAAAACTGTTTTTT
CDR3: CASSQDRQGPLLGEKLFF
D: .
size: .
J: TRBJ1-4
V: TRBV4-3

DNA: TGTGCCAGCAGTTTAAAGGGACGGATTTATGGCTACACCTTC
CDR3: CASSLKGRIYGYTF
D: .
size: .
J: TRBJ1-2
V: TRBV27

DNA: TGTGCCAGCAGTTTAATAATGAACACTGAAGCTTTCTTT
CDR3: CASSLIMNTEAFF
D: .
size: .
J: TRBJ1-1
V: TRBV27

DNA: TGTGCCAGCAACCGGGACCAAGCTTTCTTT
CDR3: CASNRDQAFF
D: .
size: .
J: TRBJ1-1
V: TRBV7-3

DNA: TGCGCCAGCAGCCATTTCCAGCTCGCCTACAATGAGCAGTTCTTC
CDR3: CASSHFQLAYNEQFF
D: .
size: .
J: TRBJ2-1
V: TRBV4-3

DNA: TGTGCCAGCAGTTCCCCAAGGACTGGTTCGAGCTCCTACGAGCAGTACTTC
CDR3: CASSSPRTGSSSYEQYF
D: .
size: once
J: TRBJ2-7
V: TRBV7-6

DNA: TGTGCCAGCAGCCCCCGGCTAGCGACTCATCAGACCCAGTACTTC
CDR3: CASSPRLATHQTQYF
D: .
size: once
J: TRBJ2-5
V: TRBV13

DNA: TGTGCCAGCCAGAGCCCCGGGGAGCTGTTTTTT
CDR3: CASQSPGELFF
D: .
size: .
J: TRBJ2-2
V: TRBV25-1

DNA: TGTGCCAGCAGCTTTAGCGGGAACTACAATGAGCAGTTCTTC
CDR3: CASSFSGNYNEQFF
D: TRBD2
size: .
J: TRBJ2-1
V: TRBV7-9

DNA: TGTGCCAGCAGCCAGGGCACTAGCGGGATCCCTCCCAACTACGAGCAGTACTTC
CDR3: CASSQGTSGIPPNYEQYF
D: TRBD2
size: .
J: TRBJ2-7
V: TRBV14

DNA: TGTGCCAGCAGCGCGCGGGGTGCAGGCGAGCAGTACTTC
CDR3: CASSARGAGEQYF
D: .
size: .
J: TRBJ2-7
V: TRBV9

DNA: TGTGCCAGCAGTGAAGCGGATTACGGGCCCCAGCATTTT
CDR3: CASSEADYGPQHF
D: .
size: few
J: TRBJ1-5
V: TRBV2

DNA: TGTGCCAGCAGCCAAGAGGGGGGAGGGCTCAATGAGCAGTTCTTC
CDR3: CASSQEGGGLNEQFF
D: TRBD2
size: .
J: TRBJ2-1
V: TRBV14

DNA: TGTGCCAGCAGCGCCGGACGGGTGAGCTCCTACGAGCAGTACTTC
CDR3: CASSAGRVSSYEQYF
D: .
size: .
J: TRBJ2-7
V: TRBV7-2

DNA: TGCGCCAGCAGCCAAGTCCTAACGAGCTCTGGAAACACCATATATTTT
CDR3: CASSQVLTSSGNTIYF
D: .
size: once
J: TRBJ1-3
V: TRBV4-1

DNA: TGTGCCAGCAGCGTAGAGACAGGAGCTAACTATGGCTACACCTTC
CDR3: CASSVETGANYGYTF
D: .
size: .
J: TRBJ1-2
V: TRBV9

DNA: TGTGCCAGCATCCGCCAACAGGATTATGGCGGGGAGCTGTTTTTT
CDR3: CASIRQQDYGGELFF
D: .
size: .
J: TRBJ2-2
V: TRBV28

DNA: TGCAGCGGCGAGGGGCGGGCGACCTACGAGCAGTACTTC
CDR3: CSGEGRATYEQYF
D: .
size: once
J: TRBJ2-7
V: TRBV29-1

DNA: TGCAGCGTTCAGTTGAGACAGGGCACTAACTACAATGAGCAGTTCTTC
CDR3: CSVQLRQGTNYNEQFF
D: TRBD1
size: .
J: TRBJ2-1
V: TRBV29-1

DNA: TGTGCCAGCAACCAGGCGAGTCAGGCGTACTCCTACAATGAGCAGTTCTTC
CDR3: CASNQASQAYSYNEQFF
D: .
size: once
J: TRBJ2-1
V: TRBV9

DNA: TGTGCCAGCAGTTTAACCAGGGACTATGGCTACACCTTC
CDR3: CASSLTRDYGYTF
D: .
size: .
J: TRBJ1-2
V: TRBV28

DNA: TGCAGCGTTAAATCGAACACTGAAGCTTTCTTT
CDR3: CSVKSNTEAFF
D: .
size: .
J: TRBJ1-1
V: TRBV29-1

DNA: TGCGCCAGCAGACGGGAGAGTTACTTATCCAATGAGCAGTTCTTC
CDR3: CASRRESYLSNEQFF
D: .
size: .
J: TRBJ2-1
V: TRBV4-3

DNA: TGTGCCAGCAGCGACAGAGGAGGCAACTATGGCTACACCTTC
CDR3: CASSDRGGNYGYTF
D: .
size: .
J: TRBJ1-2
V: TRBV9

DNA: TGTGCCTGGACGGTCAGGACAGCAACTAATGAAAAACTGTTTTTT
CDR3: CAWTVRTATNEKLFF
D: .
size: .
J: TRBJ1-4
V: TRBV30

DNA: TGTGCCAGGAAGGTCCTTTGGGTAGTAGAAGAAAAACTGTTTTTT
CDR3: CARKVLWVVEEKLFF
D: .
size: .
J: TRBJ1-4
V: TRBV7-5

DNA: TGCAGCATCTTACCAGGACAGGGGGCTAGGGCCGGGGAGCTGTTTTTT
CDR3: CSILPGQGARAGELFF
D: TRBD1
size: .
J: TRBJ2-2
V: TRBV29-1

DNA: TGTGCCAGCAGCCCCGCGGCCACCTACGAGCAGTACTTC
CDR3: CASSPAATYEQYF
D: .
size: .
J: TRBJ2-7
V: TRBV4-2

DNA: TGTGCCAGCAGGGTCGGGACAGGGACGGACGAGCAGTACTTC
CDR3: CASRVGTGTDEQYF
D: TRBD1
size: .
J: TRBJ2-7
V: TRBV6-6

DNA: TGTGCCAGCAGCTCCCAACAGGGTGTTAAGGACATTCAGTACTTC
CDR3: CASSSQQGVKDIQYF
D: .
size: .
J: TRBJ2-4
V: TRBV7-9

DNA: TGTGCCAGCACAGGACAGAAACTCAACTATGGCTACACCTTC
CDR3: CASTGQKLNYGYTF
D: .
size: .
J: TRBJ1-2
V: TRBV2

DNA: TGTGCCAGCAGTGACAGGGGGCGTCGCGAGCAGTACTTC
CDR3: CASSDRGRREQYF
D: TRBD1
size: .
J: TRBJ2-7
V: TRBV27